This T cell receptor beta chain came from a study of T cell responses to AZD1222 COVID-19 vaccine (dated by TCRdb to the early 2020s). Regarding the study in general: AZD1222 recipients with second doses at about 4 weeks or about 12 weeks were pooled, because spike-specific TCR depth and breadth did not differ between schedules. A total of about 240 trial participants underwent TCR sequencing, of whom about 210 received two doses of AZD1222 and some 25 received two doses of the MenACWY control vaccine. Trial participants were enrolled into age subgroups of 18-55, 56-69 and 70-plus years, which contained approximately 150, 28 and 58 TCR-sequenced participants, respectively. Here is what the overall study found, with its caveats: The 56-69-year group was small, and its depth increase did not reach significance, likely because of low power. Only 5 to 7 AZD1222 recipients were SARS-CoV-2 seropositive at baseline, limiting conclusions about previously exposed vaccinees. Spike-specific TCR breadth and depth rose significantly after two AZD1222 doses compared with day 0 and with MenACWY recipients. Nearly half of unique spike-specific TCRs reportedly recognized epitopes outside regions mutated in the B.1.351 and B.1.1.7 variants. Participants were mostly white British and included more females than males, and it was suggested by the authors that clonal diversity may have been underestimated. Because no samples from the day 14 peak response were available, repertoires could be characterized only after the peak T cell response. CD4 TCRs associated with the vaccine covered the entire spike protein, and the dominant responses were in regions 160-218 and 743-854.

At the junction V is shortened by 6 bases and J by 2 bases, with 17 bases in between. The germline V gene gives CDR1 as MDHEN and CDR2 as SYDVKM. Inclusive of the bounding cysteine and phenylalanine, the CDR3 is 15 residues long. Only CDR3 DNA remains: 45 bases, in frame from the first base. The time point tag for this specimen amounts to: baseline before first vaccination. Vaccinee samples were obtained from the UK trials COV001 and COV002, which included a single-blind randomized controlled phase 2/3 trial of AZD1222 (ChAdOx1 nCoV-19) in healthy adults. For TCRbeta chain sequencing, PBMC samples from trial participants were taken at day 0 and at day 28 after the second dose. The CDR3 regions of human TCRbeta chains were analyzed by immunosequencing. Per the authors' processing: TCRs in the repertoires were compared against a reference library of SARS-CoV-2-specific TCRs that had been generated with the MIRA antigen-specificity platform. Breadth was defined as the fraction of unique TCRs that were SARS-CoV-2-associated, and depth was defined as the fraction of total T cells that were SARS-CoV-2-associated. Each spike-specific TCR was assigned to its reactive spike region and to a CD4 or CD8 class using the MIRA data. Log10-transformed breadth and depth values were compared by one-way ANOVA with Sidak's multiple comparisons tests. This immuneACCESS table, as held by TCRdb, lists in-frame sequences with V and J called but not all clones. Of the missing ones, under half trace to an unresolved V gene in checked studies; the others have no known cause. V and J calls and clone size follow that table, whereas D and trimming were derived from the DNA. The sample table contains around 100,000 clones; only one count was recorded for about 88% of them. The top ten clonotypes cover 4% to 6% of the sample.

A word on this clone: Its antigen is not yet known. There are no base qualities to consult, and no much larger clone falls within one base.

Sequenced here: peripheral blood, sampled on day 0 of AZD1222 vaccination. The source of this sequence is an adult in good health. Here the chain combines TRBV28 and TRBJ2-7; the D region may be TRBD1 or TRBD2, each matching 5 bases equally. This receptor carries the CDR3 CASSSIRETAYEQYF. The nucleotides are TGTGCCAGCAGCTCAATCAGGGAGACCGCCTACGAGCAGTACTTC.